In its sample, the clone carrying this T cell receptor beta chain was seen once. The antigen remains undetermined. TCRdb keeps only in-frame clones here, not all; method: immunoSEQ multiplex PCR. The sample shows 150,000 or so clones, around 91% of them seen only once. The sample comes from a study of T cell responses to AZD1222 COVID-19 vaccine. Study-wide results and caveats: Mostly white British, mostly female donors; authors suggested clonal diversity may be underestimated.

In germline, CDR1 is SGHDT, CDR2 YYEEEE. V was clipped by 4 bases and J by 0 bases, with 16 bases between them. This CDR3 comprises 16 residues. The TCR sequence derives from an adult in good health. The material was peripheral blood, obtained on day 0 of AZD1222 vaccination. V gene TRBV5-6 combines with J gene TRBJ1-1, with a weak D call TRBD1 (5 bases). The CDR3 DNA reads as TGTGCCAGCAGCCCTAAGGGGCTTGGGGTGAACACTGAAGCTTTCTTT. The encoded protein is CASSPKGLGVNTEAFF.